The 8 T cell receptor beta chains listed next were all sequenced from one sample in a study of CD8 T cells in ankylosing spondylitis. MiXCR was run by TCRdb on the 5' RACE reads, yielding one entry per CDR3 protein. Of 200,000 to 300,000 distinct CDR3 sequences in the sample, 32% were seen once. Input material: blood, either unsorted or a sorted T cell fraction (not recorded which). Receptors were obtained from a male donor with ankylosing spondylitis or in good health (not recorded which).

The chain couples TRBV6-5 to TRBJ1-1; D gene uncertain. Germline values: CDR1 MNHEY, CDR2 SVGAGI. The CDR3 length is 14 residues. Deletions cut 2 bases from V and 1 base from J, with 8 bases between. The chain's CDR3 is CASSYVGGNTEAFF. CDR3 DNA sequence: TGTGCCAGCAGTTACGTCGGAGGGAACACTGAAGCTTTCTTT.

This clonotype was recorded a few times. The chain joins TRBV12-3 or TRBV12-4 to TRBJ2-3, with 7 nucleotides matching TRBD2. This CDR3 is built from 15 residues. Trimming cost V 6 bases and J 5 bases; bases outside gene matches: 11. The CDR3 DNA is TGTGCCAGCAGGCCTAGCGCCAGGGAGGGAGATACGCAGTATTTT. Its protein is CASRPSAREGDTQYF.

Here the CDR3 reads CAISAGPTPDRGRGSDTQYF. CDR3 sequence (DNA): TGTGCCATCAGCGCTGGTCCTACCCCCGACAGGGGGCGCGGGTCAGATACGCAGTATTTT. The chain employs TRBV10-3 and TRBJ2-3; 10 nucleotides agree with TRBD1. The length of the CDR3 is 20 residues. Trimming at V came to 6 bases and at J to 4 bases, leaving 22 bases not matched to a gene. Germline V gene sequence: CDR1 ENHRY, CDR2 SYGVKD.

The CDR3 loop reads CASSLTWAGGPSDTQYF. CDR3 bases: TGTGCCAGCAGCTTAACTTGGGCGGGGGGGCCATCAGATACGCAGTATTTT. The chain is built from TRBV7-3 and TRBJ2-3; TRBD2 matches 9 bases. The ends lost 0 bases at V and 4 bases at J; junction bases unmatched: 8. The CDR3 is 17 residues long. Per the germline V gene, CDR1 is SGHTA and CDR2 is FQGTGA.

This clonotype came up a few times. The V call is TRBV29-1, the J call TRBJ2-7, with TRBD2 matching over 7 bases. The CDR3 has 15 amino acids. Germline V gene lookup returns CDR1 SQVTM and CDR2 ANQGSEA. Germline trimming cut 3 bases from V and 1 base from J; bases unmatched to any gene: 9. The CDR3 DNA reads as TGCAGCGTTGAGGCGGATACTAGCGAATCCTACGAGCAGTACTTC. This sequence encodes CSVEADTSESYEQYF.

This clonotype was picked up a small number of times. The rearrangement uses TRBV6-5 and TRBJ1-4; TRBD1 matches 11 bases. Unmatched junction bases numbered 4, after V lost 4 bases and J lost 0 bases. CDR1 is MNHEY and CDR2 is SVGAGI in the germline V gene. CDR3 size: 17 residues. CDR3 DNA: TGTGCCAGCAGTTGGTCGGGACAGGGGGCAACTAATGAAAAACTGTTTTTT. Translated, it gives CASSWSGQGATNEKLFF.

The V and J genes are TRBV12-3 or TRBV12-4 and TRBJ2-5; 9 bases align to TRBD1. The CDR3 length is 15 residues. V gave up 1 base and J gave up 2 bases; unmatched junction bases: 2. The DNA for the CDR3 is TGTGCCAGCAGTTTAGAAGGGACAGGGCAAGAGACCCAGTACTTC. Protein sequence: CASSLEGTGQETQYF.

This clonotype was detected a few times. V is TRBV20-1 and J is TRBJ2-1, with a tentative D call TRBD2 (7 bases). V was pared by 7 bases and J by 8 bases, with 18 bases between. The CDR3 is 13 amino acids. Germline CDR1 and CDR2: DFQATT and SNEGSKA (reference sequence). Here the CDR3 reads CSGGGAGVDEQFF. DNA for the CDR3: TGCAGTGGGGGGGGGGCAGGGGTCGATGAGCAGTTCTTC.